This TCR beta chain comes out of a study of cytomegalovirus exposure and HLA in healthy donors. Whole-study results and caveats: An analysis that came later showed most CMV-associated TCR beta chains appearing HLA-restricted. Later on, a genetic analysis was performed. It linked a missense variant in DCLRE1C with V- and J-gene trimming of TCR beta.

As for this clone: What it binds is not known.

When sampled, the donors appeared nominally healthy, though they likely had unrecorded immune exposures. This PCR relied on a set of 60 Vbeta primers and 13 Jbeta primers. Using immunoSEQ multiplex PCR, the repertoire was profiled, and TCRdb retains in-frame clones only, with some absent. The table has some 170,000 clones, approximately 80% seen once; the top ten hold roughly 7.5%. Germline V lookup: CDR1 SGHTS, CDR2 YDEGEE. The ends were cut back, 0 bases at V and 2 bases at J, with 9 bases in the middle. The CDR3 has 14 amino acids. The TCR sequence derives from a woman aged 25 to 39 in good health and CMV-seropositive. The chain uses TRBV5-8 and TRBJ2-7, with D possibly matching TRBD1 (5 bases). Sample: PBMCs. The CDR3 bases are TGTGCCAGCAGCTTGGCAGGACATACCTACGAGCAGTACTTC. Encoded protein: CASSLAGHTYEQYF.